This TCR beta chain was profiled in a study of cytomegalovirus exposure and HLA in healthy donors. Vbeta (60) and Jbeta (13) primers were used in the PCR. TCRdb's copy holds only in-frame clones and misses some; the assay was immunoSEQ multiplex PCR. The table records roughly 100,000 clones, around 80% of them present only once. The CDR3 consists of 15 residues. CDR1 GTSNPN and CDR2 SVGIG come from the germline V gene (reference sequence). Trimming took 2 bases from V and 7 from J; bases not matched to a gene: 9. The receptor was derived from a woman in her thirties or forties in good health and CMV-seronegative. The chain couples TRBV30 to TRBJ2-2; 8 nucleotides align to TRBD2. The specimen was PBMCs. CDR3 coding DNA: TGTGCCTGGAGTTGGCAAGCGGGGGCGGGCGGGGAGCTGTTTTTT. This codes for CAWSWQAGAGGELFF.